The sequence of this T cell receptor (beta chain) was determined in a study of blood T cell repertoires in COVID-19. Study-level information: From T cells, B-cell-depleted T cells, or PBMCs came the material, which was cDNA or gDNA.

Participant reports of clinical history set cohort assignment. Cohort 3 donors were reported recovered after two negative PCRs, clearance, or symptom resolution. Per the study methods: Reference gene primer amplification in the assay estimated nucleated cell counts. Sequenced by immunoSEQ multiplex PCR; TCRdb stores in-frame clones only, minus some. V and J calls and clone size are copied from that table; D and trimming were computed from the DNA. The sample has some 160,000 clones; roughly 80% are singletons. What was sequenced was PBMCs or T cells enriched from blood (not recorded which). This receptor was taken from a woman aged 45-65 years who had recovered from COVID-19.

This CDR3 is CASSLAAGVTDTQYF. The DNA of the CDR3 is TGTGCCAGCAGCTTAGCGGCGGGGGTCACAGATACGCAGTATTTT. This rearrangement joins TRBV11-3 to TRBJ2-3; 7 nucleotides line up with TRBD2. The CDR3 is 15 amino acids. J gave up 2 bases and V 1 base, and 3 bases lay outside the gene matches. Germline V gene sequence: CDR1 SGHNT, CDR2 YENEEA.